This TCR beta chain originates from a study of Graves' ophthalmopathy and Graves' hyperthyroidism. Findings of the study overall: Researchers report that a 13-signature model separated ophthalmopathy from stable hyperthyroidism, posting around 86% sensitivity and about 78% specificity.

Germline assignment: CDR1 SGHRS and CDR2 YFSETQ. The CDR3 consists of 14 residues. V gave up 0 bases and J gave up 8 bases, with 14 bases separating them. With regard to this clonotype: Its antigen remains unidentified.

Exclusion covered patients with other autoimmune diseases or uncontrolled infections (as well as pregnancy or lactation). It was on clinical symptoms, serum thyroxine, TRAb, thyroid ultrasound and orbital computed tomography that diagnosis relied. Out of about 11 ml of fresh peripheral blood, PBMCs were obtained. Amplified material comprised TCR beta CDR3 regions derived from RNA transcripts. First-round RT-PCR relied on HTBI primers, and a second-round multiplex PCR came next. MiXCR, run by TCRdb on the multiplex PCR reads, gives a single entry per CDR3 protein. Here the sample spans hundreds of thousands of distinct CDR3 sequences, less than 20% being singletons.

Sequencing was done on a sample of peripheral blood. The chain links TRBV5-1 to TRBJ1-2; D is uncertain. The TCR was taken from a woman under 30 with stable Graves' hyperthyroidism. The CDR3, as DNA: TGCGCCAGCAGCTTGGTACCGGACGGGATAGGCTACACCTTC. This translates into CASSLVPDGIGYTF.